A single sample is the source of the 18 T cell receptor beta chains below, sequenced in a study of vaccination effects on CD4 cells after COVID-19. Antigen-specific CD4+ T cells expanded by the ViraFEST assay with viral peptide pools were then sequenced. With approximately ten days of culture completed, CD4+ T cells were isolated. None of these healthy vaccinees had been infected with SARS-CoV-2 before vaccination. Profiling relied on immunoSEQ multiplex PCR, and the TCRdb table lists in-frame clones only, not all of them. The sample has tens of thousands of clones; over 65% are singletons. These TCRs' antigens remain unknown. Specimen: CD4+ T cells from PBMCs cultured with HCoV-OC43 spike peptides, collected before COVID-19 vaccination. Subset described: HCoV-OC43 spike overlapping peptide pool stimulation. The receptors were gathered from a human donor who received a COVID-19 vaccine.

This clone was detected only a few times. V is TRBV28 and J is TRBJ1-2; D is ambiguous. CDR3 size: 16 residues. In germline, CDR1 is MDHEN, CDR2 SYDVKM. V was shortened by 4 bases and J by 5 bases, with 20 bases between the two germline ends. DNA for the CDR3: TGTGCCAGCAGTTCACCTCAGACTTTTGCGGTATATGGCTACACCTTC. Encoded protein: CASSSPQTFAVYGYTF.

V and J are TRBV6-5 and TRBJ1-4, with 7 bases aligning to TRBD1. Per the germline V gene, CDR1 is MNHEY and CDR2 is SVGAGI. The CDR3 loop spans 15 amino acids. Trimming cost V 6 bases and J 7 bases; bases outside gene matches: 11. The CDR3 nucleotides read TGTGCCAGCAGCCGAGAAAGGGGGCCGGGTGAAAAACTGTTTTTT. Its protein product is CASSRERGPGEKLFF.

V is TRBV12-3 or TRBV12-4 and J is TRBJ1-6; 8 nucleotides match TRBD1. With V trimmed by 6 bases and J by 10 bases, 5 bases remained unmatched. CDR3 length equals 13 residues. For the CDR3, the DNA is TGTGCCAGCAGCGGACAGGGTTCCTCACCCCTCCACTTT. Protein sequence: CASSGQGSSPLHF.

The rearrangement joins TRBV6-5 to TRBJ2-1; TRBD2 is a possible D gene (6 bases). This CDR3 region has 16 residues. Germline-derived CDR1 and CDR2 are MNHEY and SVGAGI. Between the trimmed V and J ends, which lost 2 bases and 4 bases, there was a span of 15 bases. Here the CDR3 reads CASSYVLTRGYNEQFF. The CDR3 DNA reads TGTGCCAGCAGTTACGTCCTGACCCGGGGGTACAATGAGCAGTTCTTC.

The chain employs TRBV6-5 and TRBJ2-7, with 10 bases fitting TRBD1. Trimming took 6 bases from V and 3 from J; bases not matched to a gene: 8. Germline values: CDR1 MNHEY, CDR2 SVGAGI. The CDR3 extends over 15 amino acids. CDR3 residues: CASRRGGQGHYEQYV. The CDR3 DNA reads as TGTGCCAGCAGGAGGGGGGGACAGGGGCACTACGAGCAGTACGTC.

The chain uses TRBV30 and TRBJ2-1; D not resolved. V was clipped by 0 bases and J by 4 bases, with 7 bases between them. Germline V lookup: CDR1 GTSNPN, CDR2 SVGIG (reference sequence). This CDR3 comprises 13 residues. The CDR3 DNA reads as TGTGCCTGGAGTGTAAACGGGTACAATGAGCAGTTCTTC. Translation: CAWSVNGYNEQFF.

The chain uses TRBV19 and TRBJ2-3; D not resolved. Per germline, CDR1 LNHDA and CDR2 SQIVND (reference sequence). CDR3 size: 14 residues. Trimming left V 3 bases short and J 0 bases short, with 7 bases between. The CDR3 nucleotides are TGTGCCAGTAGTATTGGTCTGAGCACAGATACGCAGTATTTT. It encodes CASSIGLSTDTQYF.

The chain is built from TRBV14 and TRBJ2-3, with TRBD2 matching over 13 bases. The germline gives CDR1 SGHDN, CDR2 FVKESK. The CDR3 is made up of 17 amino acids. V lost 3 bases to trimming and J lost 6 bases; unmatched junction nucleotides: 9. CDR3 sequence (DNA): TGTGCCAGCAGCCACCCGGGGACTAGCGGGGTTCGGGATACGCAGTATTTT. Protein sequence: CASSHPGTSGVRDTQYF.

The chain is built from TRBV28 and TRBJ1-5; 7 bases map to TRBD1. V gave up 6 bases and J gave up 2 bases; unmatched junction bases: 10. This CDR3 comprises 16 residues. From germline, CDR1 is MDHEN and CDR2 SYDVKM. DNA for the CDR3: TGTGCCAGCAGGCCTACAGGGGCCCCGGGCAATCAGCCCCAGCATTTT. Residues: CASRPTGAPGNQPQHF.

The V and J genes are TRBV6-5 and TRBJ1-4, with a tentative D call TRBD1 (5 bases). Per the germline V gene, CDR1 is MNHEY and CDR2 is SVGAGI. This CDR3 is 15 amino acids long. The ends were cut back, 6 bases at V and 8 bases at J, with 19 bases in the middle. As DNA, the CDR3 is TGTGCCAGCAGCCGGCCCCGGGGGATGGGGGAAAAACTGTTTTTT. It yields the protein CASSRPRGMGEKLFF.

V gene TRBV18 combines with J gene TRBJ1-6; D is uncertain. The germline CDR1 and CDR2 sequences are KGHSH and LQKENI. This CDR3 is 13 amino acids long. V gave up 0 bases and J gave up 4 bases, with 1 base separating them. CDR3 region: CASSPPYNSPLHF. In DNA, the CDR3 is TGTGCCAGCTCACCACCTTATAATTCACCCCTCCACTTT.

The chain combines TRBV24-1 with TRBJ1-1; D might be TRBD1 (5 bases). The V end lost 4 bases, the J end lost 2 bases, and 13 bases lay between the germline ends. This CDR3 spans 15 amino acids. Germline V gene lookup returns CDR1 KGHDR and CDR2 SFDVKD. The CDR3 protein is CATSDPSRGNTEAFF. CDR3 sequence (DNA): TGTGCCACCAGTGACCCTTCTAGGGGAAACACTGAAGCTTTCTTT.

This clone showed up just once. The J gene is TRBJ2-2, the V gene TRBV28; D call uncertain. Germline CDR1 reads MDHEN; CDR2 reads SYDVKM. This CDR3 has 12 amino acids. The V and J ends lost 5 bases and 9 bases respectively, with 10 bases between them. Here the CDR3 reads CASSPSFRELFF. The DNA of the CDR3 is TGTGCCAGCAGTCCATCGTTCCGGGAGCTGTTTTTT.

V is TRBV18 and J is TRBJ2-2; no reliable D call. Germline V lookup: CDR1 KGHSH, CDR2 LQKENI. Between the trimmed V and J ends, which lost 2 bases and 0 bases, there was a span of 10 bases. The CDR3 runs 16 residues. The CDR3 bases are TGTGCCAGCTCACCATACCGGACGGCGAACACCGGGGAGCTGTTTTTT. This gives the protein CASSPYRTANTGELFF.

The chain joins TRBV4-3 to TRBJ1-2, with a weak D call TRBD1 (6 bases). V lost 0 bases and J 5 bases, leaving 13 bases between the germline ends. The CDR3 runs 15 residues. The germline CDR1 and CDR2 sequences are LGHNA and YSLEER. As DNA, the CDR3 is TGCGCCAGCAGCCAAGATCGGGGGGGCATATATGGCTACACCTTC. Its translation is CASSQDRGGIYGYTF.

The rearrangement links TRBV6-6 to TRBJ1-5; maybe TRBD1 (6 bases). Per the germline V gene, CDR1 is MNHNY and CDR2 is SVGAGI (reference sequence). The CDR3 runs to 15 residues. Trimming stripped 0 bases from V and 0 bases from J, with 6 bases between. The CDR3: CASSYSTGSNQPQHF. CDR3 DNA sequence: TGTGCCAGCAGTTACTCGACAGGTAGCAATCAGCCCCAGCATTTT.

This clone was found a few times. This chain joins TRBV7-3 and TRBJ1-1; possible D gene TRBD1, 5 bases. Germline lookup yields CDR1 SGHTA and CDR2 FQGTGA. The CDR3 extends over 17 amino acids. The V and J ends lost 5 bases and 0 bases respectively, with 19 bases between them. The CDR3 loop is CASSPKGLSPLNTEAFF. The DNA of the CDR3 is TGTGCCAGCAGCCCCAAGGGACTTTCCCCCCTGAACACTGAAGCTTTCTTT.

The chain combines TRBV11-3 with TRBJ2-3; D is unclear. The CDR3 extends over 15 amino acids. Between the trimmed V and J ends, which lost 5 bases and 5 bases, there was a span of 17 bases. The germline V gene encodes CDR1 SGHNT and CDR2 YENEEA. This CDR3 is CASSMDRTPRDTQYF. The CDR3 region has the DNA TGTGCCAGCAGCATGGATAGGACCCCCCGAGATACGCAGTATTTT.